These 30 T cell receptor beta chains were all obtained from the same sample, sequenced in a study of blood T cell repertoires in COVID-19. Assay: immunoSEQ multiplex PCR; the TCRdb copy retains only in-frame clones and omits some. The table lists around 250,000 clones, roughly 80% of them singletons. Material for sequencing was peripheral blood. Source of these receptors: a woman younger than 30 with acute or convalescent COVID-19.

This rearrangement joins TRBV12-3 or TRBV12-4 to TRBJ2-7; D gene uncertain. V was shortened by 3 bases and J by 3 bases, with 9 bases between the two germline ends. This CDR3 is built from 13 residues. CDR3 sequence reads: CASSLGQSYEQYF. The CDR3 DNA sequence: TGTGCCAGCAGTTTGGGCCAGAGCTACGAGCAGTACTTC.

The chain has TRBV2 and TRBJ1-6, with 8 bases matching TRBD1. Germline trimming cut 7 bases from V and 9 bases from J; bases unmatched to any gene: 5. The CDR3 contains 13 residues. Germline loops: CDR1 SNHLY, CDR2 FYNNEI. CDR3 residues: CASTGQGTSPLHF. CDR3 in DNA: TGTGCCAGCACCGGACAGGGCACTTCACCCCTCCACTTT.

This clone was observed many times. V is TRBV14 and J is TRBJ2-7; weak D call: TRBD2 (6 bases). The germline V gene encodes CDR1 SGHDN and CDR2 FVKESK. The CDR3 extends over 13 amino acids. V dropped 2 bases and J dropped 6 bases, with 11 bases sitting between them. The CDR3 DNA sequence: TGTGCCAGCAGCCAAAGGTGGGGAGGCGAGCAGTACTTC. The encoded protein is CASSQRWGGEQYF.

This clone appeared a few times. The chain couples TRBV2 to TRBJ1-6; D gene ambiguous. Germline assignment: CDR1 SNHLY and CDR2 FYNNEI. CDR3 length equals 15 residues. Trimming stripped 7 bases from V and 0 bases from J, with 10 bases between. CDR3 loop: CASKIGSSYNSPLHF. CDR3 bases: TGTGCCAGCAAGATAGGGAGCTCCTATAATTCACCCCTCCACTTT.

This chain joins TRBV21-1 and TRBJ2-7; the table's D call, TRBD2, was not checked against the DNA. TRBV21-1 is deemed a pseudogene. The CDR3 length is 14 residues. The CDR3 nucleotides read TGTGCCAGCAGCAAAGGGACTAGCCCCTACGAGCAGTACTTC. It is translated as CASSKGTSPYEQYF.

The chain combines TRBV15 with TRBJ2-7; 9 bases fit TRBD2. V trimming: 3 bases; J trimming: 2 bases; junction bases outside the gene matches: 5. The CDR3 totals 15 residues. Looked up from germline, CDR1 is LNHNV and CDR2 is YYDKDF (reference sequence). CDR3 region: CATSRYSGRTYEQYF. The CDR3 DNA is TGTGCCACCAGCAGGTATAGCGGGAGAACCTACGAGCAGTACTTC.

The rearrangement joins TRBV19 to TRBJ1-2; 11 nucleotides line up with TRBD1. This CDR3 is built from 15 residues. V trimming: 7 bases; J trimming: 8 bases; junction bases outside the gene matches: 12. The V gene's germline CDR1 is LNHDA and CDR2 SQIVND (reference sequence). The CDR3 region is CASTRTGGPSGGYTF. CDR3 nucleotide sequence: TGTGCCAGTACCCGGACAGGGGGCCCGTCCGGGGGCTACACCTTC.

This chain connects TRBV6-5 to TRBJ2-1; perhaps TRBD1 as D (5 bases). Per germline, CDR1 MNHEY and CDR2 SVGAGI. V was cut by 5 bases and J by 4 bases, with 15 bases left in between. This CDR3 contains 15 residues. The CDR3 protein is CASSRRLTEYNEQFF. The CDR3 coding sequence is TGTGCCAGCAGTCGTAGACTGACAGAGTACAATGAGCAGTTCTTC.

CDR3 sequence (DNA): TGTGCCTGGAGTTACGGGGTTAATTCACCCCTCCACTTT. Translating gives CAWSYGVNSPLHF. The genes are TRBV30 and TRBJ1-6; no reliable D call. Germline loops: CDR1 GTSNPN, CDR2 SVGIG (reference sequence). Trimming shortened V by 2 bases and J by 6 bases, and 8 bases separated the two germline ends. The CDR3 is 13 amino acids. Combining the CDR3 with reference TRBV30 and TRBJ1-6 gives the whole variable domain SQTIHQWPATLVQPVGSPLSLECTVEGTSNPNLYWYRQAAGRGLQLLFYSVGIGQISSEVPQNLSASRPQDRQFILSSKKLLLSDSGFYLCAWSYGVNSPLHFGNGTRLTVT.

The chain links TRBV19 to TRBJ1-2, with TRBD1 matching 9 bases. Germline lookup yields CDR1 LNHDA and CDR2 SQIVND (reference sequence). With V trimmed by 2 bases and J by 2 bases, 3 bases remained unmatched. The CDR3 length is 15 residues. Here the CDR3 DNA reads TGTGCCAGTAGTATAAGGGACAGGGCAAACTATGGCTACACCTTC. It yields the protein CASSIRDRANYGYTF.

The chain uses TRBV5-6 and TRBJ2-3; D remains unclear. The CDR3 length is 15 residues. Trimming left V 4 bases short and J 4 bases short, with 16 bases between. Germline CDR1 is SGHDT and CDR2 is YYEEEE. The CDR3 region has the DNA TGTGCCAGCAGCATCCCCAGAACACGGGCAGATACGCAGTATTTT. It specifies CASSIPRTRADTQYF.

The V gene is TRBV25-1, the J gene TRBJ1-6, with 8 bases identical to TRBD1. Germline CDR1 is MGHDK and CDR2 is SYGVNS. The V segment lost 1 base and the J segment 9 bases; nucleotides outside the gene matches: 8. The CDR3 covers 16 residues. The CDR3 coding sequence is TGTGCCAGCAGTGAATTCTCTAGCCAGGGGGCTTCACCCCTCCACTTT. Translated: CASSEFSSQGASPLHF.

This clone was counted a few times. V and J are TRBV4-3 and TRBJ2-3, with 9 bases lining up with TRBD2. J lost 4 bases, V lost 4 bases, and 9 bases had no gene match. The CDR3 runs 16 residues. The germline V gene encodes CDR1 LGHNA and CDR2 YSLEER. CDR3 coding DNA: TGCGCCAGCAGCCTATCAAGGGCTAGCGGGGCAGATACGCAGTATTTT. Translation: CASSLSRASGADTQYF.

The CDR3 DNA is TGTGCCAGCTCACCATTACCGCCGACAGGCGGTGGGGCCAACGTCCTGACTTTC. It yields the protein CASSPLPPTGGGANVLTF. The chain joins TRBV18 to TRBJ2-6; possible D gene TRBD1, 6 bases. This CDR3 has 18 amino acids. Germline CDR1 is KGHSH and CDR2 is LQKENI. Trimming removed 2 bases from V and 3 bases from J, with 17 bases in between.

The V call is TRBV7-2, the J call TRBJ2-2, with 7 nucleotides matching TRBD2. The germline gives CDR1 SGHTA, CDR2 FQGNSA. With 6 bases clipped from V and 1 base from J, the junction kept 5 bases outside the gene matches. The CDR3 is 15 amino acids. In DNA, the CDR3 is TGTGCCAGCAGTTCAAGCGGGGTGAACACCGGGGAGCTGTTTTTT. Its translation: CASSSSGVNTGELFF.

The chain uses TRBV6-6 and TRBJ2-1, with 7 bases fitting TRBD2. This CDR3 has 17 amino acids. V was clipped by 5 bases and J by 6 bases; unmatched bases: 16. Per germline, CDR1 MNHNY and CDR2 SVGAGI (reference sequence). The CDR3 DNA reads TGTGCCAGCAGTCGTTACTCTAGCGCGGGAGTCGTCAATGAGCAGTTCTTC. Residues: CASSRYSSAGVVNEQFF.

The V call is TRBV5-4, the J call TRBJ2-2; TRBD2 might be the D (6 bases). The germline V gene has CDR1 SGHNT and CDR2 YYREEE (reference sequence). V was shortened by 3 bases and J by 1 base, with 13 bases between the two germline ends. The CDR3 loop spans 16 amino acids. The CDR3 sequence is CASSSIGRENTGELFF. Here the CDR3 DNA reads TGTGCCAGCAGCTCGATAGGGCGGGAGAACACCGGGGAGCTGTTTTTT. The full variable domain, its missing parts supplied by reference TRBV5-4 and TRBJ2-2, is ETGVTQSPTHLIKTRGQQVTLRCSSQSGHNTVSWYQQALGQGPQFIFQYYREEENGRGNFPPRFSGLQFPNYSSELNVNALELDDSALYLCASSSIGRENTGELFFGEGSRLTVL.

The rearrangement uses TRBV27 and TRBJ2-2; 9 bases match TRBD2. With V trimmed by 7 bases and J by 2 bases, 8 bases remained unmatched. The CDR3 spans 16 residues. CDR1 and CDR2 from the germline V gene are MNHEY and SMNVEV (reference sequence). The CDR3 coding sequence is TGTGCCAGCACTAGCGGGACCAATAAAAACACCGGGGAGCTGTTTTTT. It codes for CASTSGTNKNTGELFF.

V usage is TRBV25-1 and J usage is TRBJ1-5; D remains ambiguous. Trimming pared 3 bases from V and 9 bases from J, leaving 9 bases between. Germline V gene data show CDR1 as MGHDK and CDR2 as SYGVNS. The CDR3 consists of 12 residues. CDR3 nucleotides: TGTGCCAGCAGTGACGGGATTGGGCCCCAGCATTTT. As protein: CASSDGIGPQHF.

The sample holds a few counts of this clone. The V and J genes are TRBV19 and TRBJ2-2; a possible D gene is TRBD2 (7 bases). This CDR3 contains 16 residues. Germline V lookup: CDR1 LNHDA, CDR2 SQIVND (reference sequence). V was clipped by 3 bases and J by 6 bases, with 17 bases between them. This chain's CDR3 is CASSIGGGGRAGELFF. The CDR3 DNA reads as TGTGCCAGTAGTATTGGGGGAGGGGGACGGGCCGGGGAGCTGTTTTTT.

The chain couples TRBV27 to TRBJ2-5, with 10 nucleotides matching TRBD2. With 6 bases clipped from V and 0 bases from J, the junction kept 7 bases outside the gene matches. Germline CDR1 reads MNHEY; CDR2 reads SMNVEV (reference sequence). This CDR3 contains 16 residues. CDR3 amino acids: CASRHAGLANQETQYF. Here the CDR3 DNA reads TGTGCCAGCAGGCATGCGGGACTAGCGAACCAAGAGACCCAGTACTTC.

V is TRBV7-2 and J is TRBJ2-3; 7 nucleotides align to TRBD1. The germline V gene has CDR1 SGHTA and CDR2 FQGNSA. Trimming took 5 bases from V and 0 from J; bases not matched to a gene: 5. The CDR3 consists of 15 residues. CDR3 bases: TGTGCCAGCAGCCCCGGACAGGTTAGCACAGATACGCAGTATTTT. The encoded protein is CASSPGQVSTDTQYF.

The chain has TRBV29-1 and TRBJ1-1, with a possible D match to TRBD1 (5 bases). This CDR3 comprises 14 residues. Germline CDR1 is SQVTM and CDR2 is ANQGSEA. V was clipped by 0 bases and J by 5 bases, with 13 bases between them. CDR3 coding DNA: TGCAGCGTTGAAGAGTCCAGGGTAAATACTGAAGCTTTCTTT. This sequence encodes CSVEESRVNTEAFF.

V and J are TRBV6-2 or TRBV6-3 and TRBJ2-1, with TRBD2 matching over 11 bases. The J segment lost 0 bases and the V segment lost 2 bases, leaving 6 bases of the junction unmatched. The V gene's germline CDR1 is MNHEY and CDR2 SVGEGT. The CDR3 loop spans 18 amino acids. The CDR3 DNA reads as TGTGCCAGCAGTTACCTGGCTAGCGGGAGGCTCTCCTACAATGAGCAGTTCTTC. It yields the protein CASSYLASGRLSYNEQFF.

V and J are TRBV6-1 and TRBJ2-1, with TRBD2 identical over 7 bases. This CDR3 contains 16 residues. CDR1 and CDR2 from the germline V gene are MNHNS and SASEGT. Trimming took 1 base from V and 2 from J; bases not matched to a gene: 5. The CDR3 DNA sequence: TGTGCCAGCAGTGAAGTTCACGGGAGGCCCTACAATGAGCAGTTCTTC. Its protein is CASSEVHGRPYNEQFF.

The chain joins TRBV5-4 to TRBJ2-1; TRBD2 matches 10 bases. The CDR3 has 16 amino acids. Per germline, CDR1 SGHNT and CDR2 YYREEE (reference sequence). The ends lost 4 bases at V and 3 bases at J; junction bases unmatched: 7. The CDR3 DNA follows: TGTGCCAGCAGCGACAGACTAGCGGGCTTCTACAATGAGCAGTTCTTC. Translated, it gives CASSDRLAGFYNEQFF.

The V call is TRBV18, the J call TRBJ2-1; D gene uncertain. The CDR3 is 15 residues long. CDR1 is KGHSH, CDR2 LQKENI, per germline. Trimming took off 3 bases at V and 9 bases at J, with 18 bases between the two ends. DNA for the CDR3: TGTGCCAGCTCACCTTTATCTAGTGCCGAAGGTGAGCAGTTCTTC. It encodes CASSPLSSAEGEQFF. The full variable domain, with the rest looked up from reference TRBV18 and TRBJ2-1, is NAGVMQNPRHLVRRRGQEARLRCSPMKGHSHVYWYRQLPEEGLKFMVYLQKENIIDESGMPKERFSAEFPKEGPSILRIQQVVRGDSAAYFCASSPLSSAEGEQFFGPGTRLTVL.

In this sample, this clone turned up once. The chain joins TRBV7-2 to TRBJ1-4, with D perhaps TRBD1 (5 bases). The length of the CDR3 is 19 residues. Germline values: CDR1 SGHTA, CDR2 FQGNSA. V was cut by 0 bases and J by 3 bases, with 20 bases left in between. In DNA, the CDR3 is TGTGCCAGCAGCTTAGCCAGGGAAGGCCGAGACCCTTCTAATGAAAAACTGTTTTTT. It specifies CASSLAREGRDPSNEKLFF.

This clone came up many times. V is TRBV6-5 and J is TRBJ2-1, with 9 bases fitting TRBD2. V shed 7 bases, J shed 8 bases, and the junction held 12 bases outside the gene matches. The CDR3 covers 15 residues. Per germline, CDR1 MNHEY and CDR2 SVGAGI. CDR3 bases: TGTGCCAGCACCTCCGGGGCGGGAGGGTCCTATGAGCAGTTCTTC. It translates to CASTSGAGGSYEQFF.

This chain joins TRBV19 and TRBJ2-1, with TRBD2 matching 11 bases. The CDR3 spans 15 residues. Germline V CDR1 and CDR2: LNHDA, SQIVND (reference sequence). Losses at the gene ends were 6 bases for V and 7 bases for J; bases not matched to a gene: 8. CDR3 sequence reads: CASRTGLAAYNEQFF. In DNA, the CDR3 is TGTGCCAGTAGGACGGGACTAGCGGCTTATAATGAGCAGTTCTTC. Based on the CDR3 plus reference TRBV19 and TRBJ2-1, the full variable domain is DGGITQSPKYLFRKEGQNVTLSCEQNLNHDAMYWYRQDPGQGLRLIYYSQIVNDFQKGDIAEGYSVSREKKESFPLTVTSAQKNPTAFYLCASRTGLAAYNEQFFGPGTRLTVL.